This T cell receptor beta chain was retrieved from a study of blood T cells in healthy people across ages (dated by TCRdb to between 2015 and 2016). A note on the overall study: In model experiments, template switching captured roughly one uniquely barcoded TCR beta cDNA molecule for every two T cells. Donors were grouped into four age groups: young (average roughly 15 years), middle-aged (about 38), aged (roughly 62) and long-lived (just over 80). Two additional independent replicas of 1 million unique cDNA reads from the same blood draw were analyzed for two donors (one aged 18 to 30 and one aged 80 or older). To avoid experimental bias, donors of different ages were spread randomly across the sequencing lanes. Age-related changes in TCR beta repertoire diversity were measured in the study by deep sequencing normalized with unique cDNA molecular identifiers.

Broader findings and caveats from the paper: Compared with the aged group, the long-lived group had more naive CD4+ T cells, fewer expanded clones and increased TCR diversity, a pattern suggesting age selection. The percentage of naive T cells measured by flow cytometry correlated strongly with observed TCR beta diversity. As age increased, observed TCR beta diversity per million T cells dropped in a roughly linear way, and a significant reduction was already evident by age roughly 40. Estimates of total diversity based on one million sequenced T cells were considered lower bounds and underestimates. Bulk unsorted PBMC profiling prevented conclusive comparison of naive and antigen-experienced compartments. Because the CMV infection status of the donors was unknown, age-related changes in expanded clonotypes may potentially have been confounded.

The germline V and J ends show losses of 6 bases and 1 base respectively, and no gene match explains 6 bases of the junction. The CDR3 goes from the cysteine to the phenylalanine over 15 residues. The sequence is cut down to CDR3 DNA, 45 bases in frame from base 1. CDR1 and CDR2, per the germline V gene, are MNHEY and SVGAGI. The library was produced with 5' RACE. TCRdb shows the sequencer as Illumina HiSeq 2500. A second roughly 6 to 12 cycle PCR used a sample-barcoded 5' primer and a J-beta primer mix. Each TCR beta cDNA molecule received a unique molecular identifier from a template-switch 5' adaptor carrying 12 random nucleotides. Each sample yielded at least 2.5 million CDR3-containing paired-end reads. The Mint cDNA synthesis kit, primed by a TRBC-specific oligonucleotide, was used to synthesize first-strand cDNA from all RNA. After uracil-DNA glycosylase treatment, a first 18-cycle PCR used universal primers M1SS and BC2_uni_R on all cDNA. The study's processing was this. Each sample was normalized by randomly selecting 1 million high-quality reads, each carrying a distinct molecular identifier. Instead of being binned into consensus sequences, reads with shared molecular identifiers were discarded. MiTCR, set to a Q25 quality threshold and the strictest error-elimination algorithm, was used for CDR3 identification, clonotype clustering and error correction. A nonparametric unseen species model with Euler transformation was used to estimate lower-bound total TCR beta diversity. TCRdb reran the public reads through fastp at Q25 and MiXCR, keeping productive beta chains. Rows with one shared CDR3 protein collapse into an entry with the most common genes and DNA. TCRdb's processing, not the authors' own work, is the source of the V and J calls. The table for this sample lists roughly 1,800,000 distinct CDR3 sequences; about 50% of them were counted only once. The ten most abundant clones make up 2.1% of the sample.

The approximately 40 donors, aged about 6 to 100 years, were systemically healthy Caucasian individuals from Russia. Approximately 9 milliliters of peripheral blood were collected from each donor into EDTA-treated Vacutainer tubes. Ficoll-Paque density-gradient centrifugation was used to isolate PBMCs, with at least 6.5 million per sample. Total RNA was extracted from PBMCs with Trizol reagent, with at least 6 micrograms obtained per sample. The percentages of naive CD45RAhigh/CD27high T cells were determined by flow cytometry on a PBMC aliquot from every donor. Comment on this clonotype: Its target antigen remains unknown. Base qualities are missing; no much larger clone stands one base away.

The chain is assembled from TRBV6-5 and TRBJ1-5; 7 bases in the middle match TRBD1. The sequenced sample was blood. This receptor was taken from a woman aged 40 to 50 in good health. The CDR3 amino acid sequence is: CASRRGQWSNQPQHF. The DNA is TGTGCCAGCAGACGGGGACAGTGGAGCAATCAGCCCCAGCATTTT.